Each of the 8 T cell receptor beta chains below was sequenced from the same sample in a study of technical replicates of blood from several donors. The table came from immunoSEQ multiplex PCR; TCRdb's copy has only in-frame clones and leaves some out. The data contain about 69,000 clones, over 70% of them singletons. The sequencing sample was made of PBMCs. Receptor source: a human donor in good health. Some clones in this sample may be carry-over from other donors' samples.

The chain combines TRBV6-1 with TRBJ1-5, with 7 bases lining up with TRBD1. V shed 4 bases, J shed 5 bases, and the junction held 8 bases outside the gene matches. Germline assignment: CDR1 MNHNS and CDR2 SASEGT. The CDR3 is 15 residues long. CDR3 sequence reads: CASSGVKQGDQPQHF. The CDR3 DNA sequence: TGTGCCAGCAGTGGTGTTAAGCAGGGGGATCAGCCCCAGCATTTT.

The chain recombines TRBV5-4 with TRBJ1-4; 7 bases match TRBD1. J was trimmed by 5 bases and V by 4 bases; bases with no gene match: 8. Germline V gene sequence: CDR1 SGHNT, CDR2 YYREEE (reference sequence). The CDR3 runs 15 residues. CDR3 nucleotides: TGTGCCAGCAGCCAAATGACAGGGAAAAATGAAAAACTGTTTTTT. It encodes CASSQMTGKNEKLFF.

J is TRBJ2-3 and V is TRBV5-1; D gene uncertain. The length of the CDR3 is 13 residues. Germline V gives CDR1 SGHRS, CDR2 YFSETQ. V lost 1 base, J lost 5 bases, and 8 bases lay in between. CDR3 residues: CASSLSAEDTQYF. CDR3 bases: TGCGCCAGCAGCTTGTCTGCGGAAGATACGCAGTATTTT. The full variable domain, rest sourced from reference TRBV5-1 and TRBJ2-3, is KAGVTQTPRYLIKTRGQQVTLSCSPISGHRSVSWYQQTPGQGLQFLFEYFSETQRNKGNFPGRFSGRQFSNSRSEMNVSTLELGDSALYLCASSLSAEDTQYFGPGTRLTVL.

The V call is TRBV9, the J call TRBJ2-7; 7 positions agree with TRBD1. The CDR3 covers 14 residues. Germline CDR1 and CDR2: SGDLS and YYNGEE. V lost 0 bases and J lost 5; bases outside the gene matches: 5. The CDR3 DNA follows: TGTGCCAGCAGCGTAGGGACAGGTTGGGACGAGCAGTACTTC. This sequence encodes CASSVGTGWDEQYF.

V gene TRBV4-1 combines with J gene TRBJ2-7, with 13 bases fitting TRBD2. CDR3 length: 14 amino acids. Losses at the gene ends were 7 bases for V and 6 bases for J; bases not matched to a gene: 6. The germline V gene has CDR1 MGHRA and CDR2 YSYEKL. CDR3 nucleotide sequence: TGCGCCAGCAAAGTAACTAGCGGGAGGGGCGAGCAGTACTTC. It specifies CASKVTSGRGEQYF.

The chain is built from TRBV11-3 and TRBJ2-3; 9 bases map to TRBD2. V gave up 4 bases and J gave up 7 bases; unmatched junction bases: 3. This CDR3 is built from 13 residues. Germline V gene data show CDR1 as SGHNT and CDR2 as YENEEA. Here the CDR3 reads CASSSTSGYTQYF. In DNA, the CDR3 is TGTGCCAGCAGCTCGACTAGCGGATATACGCAGTATTTT.

CDR3: CASSASRGALTGELFF. CDR3 in DNA: TGTGCCAGCAGTGCATCGAGAGGTGCACTCACCGGGGAGCTGTTTTTT. This chain uses TRBV6-1 with TRBJ2-2; D remains ambiguous. The V and J ends lost 4 bases and 4 bases respectively, with 16 bases between them. The CDR3 contains 16 residues. CDR1 and CDR2 (germline): MNHNS, SASEGT.

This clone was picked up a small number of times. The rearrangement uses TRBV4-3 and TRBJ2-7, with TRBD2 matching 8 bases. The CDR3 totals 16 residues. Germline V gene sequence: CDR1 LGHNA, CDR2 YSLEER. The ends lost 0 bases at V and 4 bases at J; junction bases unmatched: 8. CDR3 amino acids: CASSQEGRGEIYEQYF. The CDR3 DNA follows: TGCGCCAGCAGCCAAGAGGGGCGGGGGGAAATTTACGAGCAGTACTTC.